This TCR beta chain was captured in a study of T cells after yellow fever vaccination. This clonotype was recorded at least ten times. CDR1 is LNHDA, CDR2 SQIVND, per germline (reference sequence). V was pared by 10 bases and J by 3 bases, with 9 bases of the junction left unmatched. The CDR3 runs to 14 residues. TCRdb re-called the 5' RACE reads with MiXCR, one entry per CDR3 protein. The top ten hold roughly a fifth of the sample, which has about 240,000 distinct CDR3 sequences, roughly 3.7% seen once. The genes are TRBV19 and TRBJ2-7; 10 nucleotides align to TRBD1. The sequence was obtained from a man younger than 35 who received the YFV17D yellow fever vaccine. The specimen comprised PBMCs, sampled 15 days after the yellow fever booster vaccination. Here the CDR3 reads CATARTGGVYEQYF. CDR3 in DNA: TGTGCCACCGCAAGGACAGGGGGTGTCTACGAGCAGTACTTC.